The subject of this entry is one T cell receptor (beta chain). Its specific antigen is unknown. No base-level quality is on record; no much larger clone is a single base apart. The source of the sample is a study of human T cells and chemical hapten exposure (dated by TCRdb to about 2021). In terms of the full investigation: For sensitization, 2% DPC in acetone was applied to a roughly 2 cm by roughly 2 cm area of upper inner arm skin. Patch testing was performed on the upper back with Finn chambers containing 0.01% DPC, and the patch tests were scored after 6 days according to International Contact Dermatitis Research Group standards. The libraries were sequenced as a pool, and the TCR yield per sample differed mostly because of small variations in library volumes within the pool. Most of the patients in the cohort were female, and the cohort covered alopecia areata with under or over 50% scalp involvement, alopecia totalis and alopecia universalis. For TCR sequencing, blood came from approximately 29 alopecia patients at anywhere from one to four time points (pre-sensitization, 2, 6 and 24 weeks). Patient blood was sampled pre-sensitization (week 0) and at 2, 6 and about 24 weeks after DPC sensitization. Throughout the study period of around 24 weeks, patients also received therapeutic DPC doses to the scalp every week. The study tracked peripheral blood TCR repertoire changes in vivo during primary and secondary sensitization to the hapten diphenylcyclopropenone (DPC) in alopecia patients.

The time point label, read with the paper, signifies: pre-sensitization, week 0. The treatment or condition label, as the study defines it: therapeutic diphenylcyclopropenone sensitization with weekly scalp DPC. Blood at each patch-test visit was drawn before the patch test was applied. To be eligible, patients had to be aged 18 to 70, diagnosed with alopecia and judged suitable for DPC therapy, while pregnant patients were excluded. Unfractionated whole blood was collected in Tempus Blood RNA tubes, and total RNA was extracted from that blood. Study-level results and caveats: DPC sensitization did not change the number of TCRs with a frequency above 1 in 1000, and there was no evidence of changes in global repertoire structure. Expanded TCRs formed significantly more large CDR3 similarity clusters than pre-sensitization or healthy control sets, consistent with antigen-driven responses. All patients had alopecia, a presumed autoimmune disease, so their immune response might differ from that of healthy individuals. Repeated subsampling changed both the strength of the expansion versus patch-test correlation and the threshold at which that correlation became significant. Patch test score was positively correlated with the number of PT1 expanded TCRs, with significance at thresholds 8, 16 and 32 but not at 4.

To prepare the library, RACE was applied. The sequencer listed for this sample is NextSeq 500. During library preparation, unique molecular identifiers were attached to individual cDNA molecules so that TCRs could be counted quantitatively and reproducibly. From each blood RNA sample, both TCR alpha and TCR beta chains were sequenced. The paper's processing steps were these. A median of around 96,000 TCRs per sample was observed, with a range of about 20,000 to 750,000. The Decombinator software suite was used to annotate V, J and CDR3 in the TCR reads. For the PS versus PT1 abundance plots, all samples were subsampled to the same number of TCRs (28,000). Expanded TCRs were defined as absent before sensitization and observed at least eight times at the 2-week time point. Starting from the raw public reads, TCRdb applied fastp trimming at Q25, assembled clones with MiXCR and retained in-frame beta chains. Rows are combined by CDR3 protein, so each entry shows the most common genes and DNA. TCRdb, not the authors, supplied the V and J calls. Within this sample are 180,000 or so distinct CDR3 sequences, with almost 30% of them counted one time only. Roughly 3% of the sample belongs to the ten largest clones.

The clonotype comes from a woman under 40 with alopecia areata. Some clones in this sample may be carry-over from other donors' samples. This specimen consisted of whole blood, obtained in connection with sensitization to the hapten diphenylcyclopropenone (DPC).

The CDR3 loop reads CSVGQTGDTEAFF. The DNA sequence is as follows: TGCAGCGTTGGCCAAACTGGAGACACTGAAGCTTTCTTT. The sequence is built from TRBV29-1 and TRBJ1-1, with the D gene too uncertain to name. CDR1 is given as SQVTM and CDR2 as ANQGSEA, both from the germline V gene. Trimming takes 4 bases from V and 3 bases from J, and the germline ends sit 12 bases apart. Including cysteine and phenylalanine, the CDR3 has 13 amino acids. The read is trimmed to its CDR3 DNA, 39 bases read in frame from base 1.